This T cell receptor (beta chain) was recorded in a study of T-cell reconstitution after alpha-beta-depleted transplantation in children. The CDR3 runs 19 residues. Germline V gene sequence: CDR1 SGHAT, CDR2 FQDESV (reference sequence). V lost 2 bases and J 0 bases, leaving 22 bases between the germline ends. About this clonotype itself: What it recognizes is unknown.

Construction of the TCRbeta library involved unique molecular identifiers. TCRdb recomputed calls from the PCR reads with MiXCR, one row per CDR3 protein. In the table there are about 420,000 distinct CDR3 sequences, 15% to 20% of which are singletons. Broader study findings: Several hundred rapidly expanded clones from non-depleted graft cells reportedly supplied alpha-beta T cells about two months post-transplant.

This TCR derives from a boy less than two years old who had a stem cell transplant for Wiskott-Aldrich syndrome, so the T cells may come from the graft donor. This chain links TRBV11-1 with TRBJ1-1, with a weak D call TRBD1 (6 bases). The input for sequencing was PBMCs, mostly from graft donor cells, taken 360 days after TCRalphabeta/CD19-depleted stem cell transplant. This chain's CDR3 is CASSLTRSSRRDMNTEAFF. The CDR3 coding sequence is TGTGCCAGCAGCTTAACTCGCTCCTCCAGAAGGGACATGAACACTGAAGCTTTCTTT.